This record concerns one TCR beta chain sequence. The V end lost 6 bases, the J end lost 2 bases, and 14 bases lay between the germline ends. CDR1 and CDR2 from the germline V gene are LNHDA and SQIVND (reference sequence). The CDR3 loop spans 15 amino acids. The method was immunoSEQ multiplex PCR; TCRdb's version includes in-frame clones alone and lacks a portion of them. The sample shows around 60,000 clones, 88% of them seen only once. The data originate from a study of PD-1 blockade in classical Hodgkin lymphoma. In every patient, relapse followed autologous stem cell transplantation, while exposure to brentuximab vedotin differed.

The sample here was peripheral blood mononuclear cells (PBMCs), taken before the second cycle of nivolumab. The receptor was isolated from a human donor with classical Hodgkin lymphoma. The chain recombines TRBV19 with TRBJ1-3; D is uncertain. CDR3 nucleotide sequence: TGTGCCAGTAGGGATGACCCGGCTCCTGGAAACACCATATATTTT. As protein: CASRDDPAPGNTIYF.